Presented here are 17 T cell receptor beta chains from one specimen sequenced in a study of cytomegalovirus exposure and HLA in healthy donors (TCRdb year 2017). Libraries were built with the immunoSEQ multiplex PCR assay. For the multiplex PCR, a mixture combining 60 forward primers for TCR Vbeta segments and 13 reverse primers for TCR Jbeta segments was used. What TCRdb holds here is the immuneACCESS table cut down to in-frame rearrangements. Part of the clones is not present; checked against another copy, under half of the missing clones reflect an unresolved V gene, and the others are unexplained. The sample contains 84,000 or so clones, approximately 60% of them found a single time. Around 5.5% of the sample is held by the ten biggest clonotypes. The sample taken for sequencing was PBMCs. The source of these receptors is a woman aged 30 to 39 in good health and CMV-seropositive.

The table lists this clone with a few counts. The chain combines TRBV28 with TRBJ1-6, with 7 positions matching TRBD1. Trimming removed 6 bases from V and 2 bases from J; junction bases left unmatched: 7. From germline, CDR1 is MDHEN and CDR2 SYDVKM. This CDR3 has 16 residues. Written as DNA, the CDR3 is TGTGCCAGCAGCCTCTGGACAGGAACCTATAATTCACCCCTCCACTTT. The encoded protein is CASSLWTGTYNSPLHF. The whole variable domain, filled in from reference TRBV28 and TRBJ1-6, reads DVKVTQSSRYLVKRTGEKVFLECVQDMDHENMFWYRQDPGLGLRLIYFSYDVKMKEKGDIPEGYSVSREKKERFSLILESASTNQTSMYLCASSLWTGTYNSPLHFGNGTRLTVT.

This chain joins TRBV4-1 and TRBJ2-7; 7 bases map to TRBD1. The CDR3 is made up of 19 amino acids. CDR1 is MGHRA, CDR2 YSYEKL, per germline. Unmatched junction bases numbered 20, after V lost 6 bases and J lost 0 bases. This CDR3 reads CASSPHETGHKMSSYEQYF. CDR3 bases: TGCGCCAGCAGTCCACATGAGACAGGGCACAAGATGAGCTCCTACGAGCAGTACTTC.

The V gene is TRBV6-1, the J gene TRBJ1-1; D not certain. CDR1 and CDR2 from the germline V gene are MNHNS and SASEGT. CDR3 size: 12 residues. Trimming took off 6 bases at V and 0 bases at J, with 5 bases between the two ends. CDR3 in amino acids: CASRLMNTEAFF. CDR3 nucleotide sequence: TGTGCCAGCAGACTGATGAACACTGAAGCTTTCTTT.

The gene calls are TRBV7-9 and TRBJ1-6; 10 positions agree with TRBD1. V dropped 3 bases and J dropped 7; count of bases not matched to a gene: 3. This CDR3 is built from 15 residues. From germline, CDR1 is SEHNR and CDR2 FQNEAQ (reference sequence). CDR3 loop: CASSLGQGLNSPLHF. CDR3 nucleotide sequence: TGTGCCAGCAGCTTGGGACAGGGGCTGAATTCACCCCTCCACTTT.

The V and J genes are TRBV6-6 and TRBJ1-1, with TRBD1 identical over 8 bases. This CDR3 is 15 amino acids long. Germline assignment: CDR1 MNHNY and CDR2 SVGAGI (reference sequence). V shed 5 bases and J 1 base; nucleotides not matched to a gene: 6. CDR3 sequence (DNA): TGTGCCAGCAGTATCCAGGGGGCGTCGAACACTGAAGCTTTCTTT. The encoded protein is CASSIQGASNTEAFF.

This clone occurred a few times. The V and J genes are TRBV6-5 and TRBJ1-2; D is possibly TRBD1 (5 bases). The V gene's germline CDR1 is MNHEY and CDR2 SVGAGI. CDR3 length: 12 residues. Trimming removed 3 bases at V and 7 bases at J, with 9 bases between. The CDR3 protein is CASSYRGGGYTF. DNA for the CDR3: TGTGCCAGCAGTTATAGGGGCGGTGGCTACACCTTC.

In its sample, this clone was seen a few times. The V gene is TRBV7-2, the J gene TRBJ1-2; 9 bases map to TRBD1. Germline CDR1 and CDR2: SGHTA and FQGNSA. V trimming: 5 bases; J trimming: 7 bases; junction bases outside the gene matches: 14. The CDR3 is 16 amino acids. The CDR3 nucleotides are TGTGCCAGCAGCCCAGAGACAGGGGGGAAGGGAGGTGGCTACACCTTC. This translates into CASSPETGGKGGGYTF.

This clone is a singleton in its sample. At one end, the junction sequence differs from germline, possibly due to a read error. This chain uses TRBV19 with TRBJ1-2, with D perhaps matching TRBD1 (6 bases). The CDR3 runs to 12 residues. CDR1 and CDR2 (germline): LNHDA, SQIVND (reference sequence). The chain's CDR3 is CASMMQGYGYPF. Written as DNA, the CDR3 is TGTGCCAGTATGATGCAGGGGTATGGCTACCCCTTC.

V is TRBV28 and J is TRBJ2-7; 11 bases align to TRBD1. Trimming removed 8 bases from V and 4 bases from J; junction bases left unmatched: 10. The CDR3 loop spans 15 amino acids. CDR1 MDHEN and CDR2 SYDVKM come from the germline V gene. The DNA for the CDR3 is TGTGCCAGCCGCCCCGGGGGGACAGGGGGTTACGAGCAGTACTTC. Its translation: CASRPGGTGGYEQYF.

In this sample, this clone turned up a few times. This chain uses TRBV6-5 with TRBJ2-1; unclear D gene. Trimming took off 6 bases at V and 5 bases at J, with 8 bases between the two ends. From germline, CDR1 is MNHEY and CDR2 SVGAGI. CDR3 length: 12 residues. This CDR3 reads CASRLAHNEQFF. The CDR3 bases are TGTGCCAGCAGGTTGGCTCACAATGAGCAGTTCTTC.

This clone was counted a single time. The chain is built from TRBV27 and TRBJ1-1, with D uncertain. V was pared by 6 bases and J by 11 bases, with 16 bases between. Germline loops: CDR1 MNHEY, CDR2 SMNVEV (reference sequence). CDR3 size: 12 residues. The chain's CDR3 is CASRRLGREAFF. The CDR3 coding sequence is TGTGCCAGCAGAAGATTAGGGAGGGAGGCTTTCTTT.

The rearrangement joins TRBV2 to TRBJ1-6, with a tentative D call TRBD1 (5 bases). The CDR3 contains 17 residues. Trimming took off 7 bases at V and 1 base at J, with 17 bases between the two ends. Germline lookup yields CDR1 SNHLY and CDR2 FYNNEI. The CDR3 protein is CASTPHGGGSYNSPLHF. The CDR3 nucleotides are TGTGCCAGCACCCCACACGGGGGAGGTTCCTATAATTCACCCCTCCACTTT.

Written as DNA, the CDR3 is TGTGCCAGCAGCTTAAAGACAGGGGCGAACACAGATACGCAGTATTTT. Its translation: CASSLKTGANTDTQYF. J is TRBJ2-3 and V is TRBV5-4; 8 nucleotides align to TRBD1. Germline V gene lookup returns CDR1 SGHNT and CDR2 YYREEE (reference sequence). J was trimmed by 2 bases and V by 2 bases; bases with no gene match: 7. The CDR3 spans 16 residues.

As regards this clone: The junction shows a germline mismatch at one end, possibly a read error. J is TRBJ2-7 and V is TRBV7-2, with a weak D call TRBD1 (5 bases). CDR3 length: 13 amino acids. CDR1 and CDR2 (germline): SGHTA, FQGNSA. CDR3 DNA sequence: TGTGCCAGCAGCTTTGCTGGGGCGTACGAGCGGTACTTC. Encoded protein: CASSFAGAYERYF.

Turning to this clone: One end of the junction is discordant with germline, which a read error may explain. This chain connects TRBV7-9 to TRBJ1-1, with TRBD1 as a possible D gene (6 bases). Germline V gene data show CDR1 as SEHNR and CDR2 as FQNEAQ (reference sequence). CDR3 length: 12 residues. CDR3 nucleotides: TGTTCCAGCAGCCCAGGACAGAGGATGGCTTTCTTT. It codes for CSSSPGQRMAFF.

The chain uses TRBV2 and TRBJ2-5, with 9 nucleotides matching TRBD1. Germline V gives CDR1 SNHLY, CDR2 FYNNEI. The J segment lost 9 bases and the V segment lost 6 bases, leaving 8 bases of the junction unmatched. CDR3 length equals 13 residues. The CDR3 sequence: CASRAGTGLPQYF. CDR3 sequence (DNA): TGTGCCAGCAGGGCCGGGACAGGGCTCCCCCAGTACTTC.

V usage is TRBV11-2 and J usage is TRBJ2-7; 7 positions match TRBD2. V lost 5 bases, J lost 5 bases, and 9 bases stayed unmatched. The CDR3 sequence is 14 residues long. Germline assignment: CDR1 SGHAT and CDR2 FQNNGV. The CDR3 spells CASSTMSGVHEQYF. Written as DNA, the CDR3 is TGTGCCAGCAGCACCATGAGCGGGGTGCACGAGCAGTACTTC.